This T cell receptor (beta chain) was sequenced for a study of CD8+ T cells in alopecia areata. cDNA serving as the sequencing template came from extracted, reverse transcribed RNA. TCRdb's table, derived via immunoSEQ multiplex PCR, lists solely in-frame clones and lacks some. The table shows over 70,000 clones, with approximately 70% occurring only once. With 6 bases clipped from V and 4 bases from J, the junction kept 8 bases outside the gene matches. Germline-derived CDR1 and CDR2 are SEHNR and FQNEAQ (reference sequence). This CDR3 contains 15 residues. Indicated treatment: oral pan-JAK inhibitor, 5-10 mg twice daily. The investigators collected lesional scalp punch biopsies and peripheral blood from alopecia areata patients.

The J gene is TRBJ2-1, the V gene TRBV7-9, with TRBD2 identical over 8 bases. Sequencing was performed on CD8+ T cells sorted from blood, taken at week 24, from a patient treated with tofacitinib. This TCR was sampled from a human donor with alopecia areata. The CDR3 nucleotides are TGTGCCAGCAGATCCGGGACTAGGTCGTACAATGAGCAGTTCTTC. This translates into CASRSGTRSYNEQFF.